This T cell receptor beta chain was sequenced for a study of human T cells and chemical hapten exposure. MiXCR was run by TCRdb on the RACE reads, yielding one entry per CDR3 protein. The sample carries 150,000 to 200,000 distinct CDR3 sequences, approximately 31% recorded once. The time point was: pre-sensitization, week 0. The treatment: therapeutic diphenylcyclopropenone sensitization with weekly scalp DPC. Trimming stripped 8 bases from V and 0 bases from J, with 11 bases between. The CDR3 covers 15 residues. CDR1 SGHTA and CDR2 FQGNSA come from the germline V gene. The material sequenced was whole blood, taken in connection with sensitization to the hapten diphenylcyclopropenone (DPC). The rearrangement joins TRBV7-2 to TRBJ2-6; tentative D call: TRBD2 (6 bases). This TCR derives from a woman younger than 45 with alopecia areata. Some clones in this sample may be carry-over from other donors' samples. The CDR3 DNA reads as TGTGCCAGCGGGACTGAAAGCTCTGGGGCCAACGTCCTGACTTTC. Protein: CASGTESSGANVLTF.